The 29 T cell receptor beta chains below were found in one sample sequenced in a study of T cell responses to AZD1222 COVID-19 vaccine. Sequenced by immunoSEQ multiplex PCR; TCRdb stores in-frame clones only, minus some. The sample holds tens of thousands of clones, roughly 90% seen once. This specimen consisted of peripheral blood, obtained on day 0 of MenACWY control vaccination. The receptors come from an adult in good health.

This sequence joins TRBV4-3 and TRBJ1-2; 8 positions agree with TRBD1. The CDR3 is made up of 15 amino acids. In germline, CDR1 is LGHNA, CDR2 YSLEER. Losses at the gene ends were 2 bases for V and 5 bases for J; bases not matched to a gene: 7. DNA for the CDR3: TGCGCCAGCAGCCAACAACCGGGACAGGAGTATGGCTACACCTTC. As protein: CASSQQPGQEYGYTF.

The rearrangement links TRBV5-8 to TRBJ2-1, with 14 bases lining up with TRBD2. The CDR3 is 19 residues long. Germline trimming cut 0 bases from V and 3 bases from J; bases unmatched to any gene: 8. Germline loops: CDR1 SGHTS, CDR2 YDEGEE. The CDR3 DNA sequence: TGTGCCAGCAGCTTGGCTGGGACTAGCGGGAGCCATAACTACAATGAGCAGTTCTTC. It codes for CASSLAGTSGSHNYNEQFF.

V usage is TRBV19 and J usage is TRBJ1-2; D is ambiguous. The V and J ends lost 7 bases and 7 bases respectively, with 16 bases between them. There are 13 residues in the CDR3. The germline gives CDR1 LNHDA, CDR2 SQIVND (reference sequence). The CDR3 region has the DNA TGTGCCAGTACCCAACCCCCAAGGAGTGGCTACACCTTC. This encodes CASTQPPRSGYTF.

The genes are TRBV5-4 and TRBJ1-2; D is unresolved. V was cut by 1 base and J by 7 bases, with 11 bases left in between. The CDR3 sequence is 13 residues long. CDR1 and CDR2 (germline): SGHNT, YYREEE (reference sequence). The CDR3 spells CASSLREGGGYTF. In DNA form, the CDR3 reads TGTGCCAGCAGCTTGAGAGAGGGAGGTGGCTACACCTTC.

The chain has TRBV18 and TRBJ2-2; a possible D gene is TRBD1 (6 bases). V was pared by 0 bases and J by 1 base, with 9 bases between. The germline V gene encodes CDR1 KGHSH and CDR2 LQKENI. This CDR3 comprises 16 residues. CDR3 coding DNA: TGTGCCAGCTCACCACCAGGACAGATGAACACCGGGGAGCTGTTTTTT. This sequence encodes CASSPPGQMNTGELFF.

The chain has TRBV7-8 and TRBJ2-2; 8 nucleotides match TRBD1. The CDR3 is 16 residues long. Looked up from germline, CDR1 is SGHVS and CDR2 is FQNEAQ. After removal of 6 bases from V and 4 bases from J, the junction contained 10 bases not matched to a gene. Written as DNA, the CDR3 is TGTGCCAGCAGTGGACAGGGAAATATAGGCACCGGGGAGCTGTTTTTT. It yields the protein CASSGQGNIGTGELFF.

The chain has TRBV7-8 and TRBJ2-1; 7 bases align to TRBD1. Germline assignment: CDR1 SGHVS and CDR2 FQNEAQ. This CDR3 contains 15 residues. The V segment lost 10 bases and the J segment 7 bases; nucleotides outside the gene matches: 16. CDR3 nucleotides: TGTGCCACCAGGAGAGGGGTAGGGGGCTTTAATGAGCAGTTCTTC. It translates to CATRRGVGGFNEQFF.

V usage is TRBV7-9 and J usage is TRBJ1-5; D perhaps matches TRBD1 (6 bases). V was trimmed by 5 bases and J by 3 bases, leaving 14 bases between them. The CDR3 spans 15 residues. Germline-derived CDR1 and CDR2 are SEHNR and FQNEAQ (reference sequence). The CDR3 region has the DNA TGTGCCAGCAGCACCGGGACAACCGTCAATCAGCCCCAGCATTTT. It is translated as CASSTGTTVNQPQHF.

J is TRBJ1-1 and V is TRBV9; 8 nucleotides align to TRBD1. Germline CDR1 reads SGDLS; CDR2 reads YYNGEE. The CDR3 runs 15 residues. Trimming removed 3 bases from V and 1 base from J; junction bases left unmatched: 5. The DNA for the CDR3 is TGTGCCAGCAGCGAAGGGACAGGCCCGAACACTGAAGCTTTCTTT. Protein product: CASSEGTGPNTEAFF.

The chain carries TRBV28 and TRBJ2-7; 7 bases line up with TRBD1. Losses at the gene ends were 4 bases for V and 0 bases for J; bases not matched to a gene: 6. Germline V gives CDR1 MDHEN, CDR2 SYDVKM. This CDR3 contains 15 residues. The CDR3 DNA sequence: TGTGCCAGCAGTTGGCCGCGACAGGGCTCCTACGAGCAGTACTTC. Translation gives CASSWPRQGSYEQYF.

The rearrangement links TRBV29-1 to TRBJ2-2, with TRBD2 matching over 7 bases. The V gene's germline CDR1 is SQVTM and CDR2 ANQGSEA. V lost 5 bases to trimming and J lost 5 bases; unmatched junction nucleotides: 8. The CDR3 extends over 14 amino acids. CDR3 sequence: CSVSRGSGTGELFF. The DNA of the CDR3 is TGCAGCGTTTCTCGCGGGAGCGGGACCGGGGAGCTGTTTTTT.

The table lists this clone with a count of one. This chain links TRBV6-2 or TRBV6-3 with TRBJ2-7; no clear D gene. V lost 2 bases and J 6 bases, leaving 11 bases between the germline ends. The CDR3 loop spans 13 amino acids. Germline V gene data show CDR1 as MNHEY and CDR2 as SVGEGT. The chain's CDR3 is CASSYKVLGEQYF. Here the CDR3 DNA reads TGTGCCAGCAGTTACAAGGTATTGGGCGAGCAGTACTTC.

For this clone: The same CDR3 is also encoded by other DNA sequences in this sample. The chain carries TRBV7-2 and TRBJ1-4; D ambiguous. The V end lost 2 bases, the J end lost 5 bases, and 6 bases lay between the germline ends. Germline lookup yields CDR1 SGHTA and CDR2 FQGNSA. CDR3 length: 13 residues. The CDR3 DNA reads as TGTGCCAGCAGCTTAAACCGAAATGAAAAACTGTTTTTT. Its translation is CASSLNRNEKLFF.

The chain uses TRBV7-3 and TRBJ2-1; 13 bases align to TRBD2. Germline CDR1 reads SGHTA; CDR2 reads FQGTGA. The CDR3 length is 14 residues. Losses at the gene ends were 8 bases for V and 5 bases for J; bases not matched to a gene: 3. DNA for the CDR3: TGTGCCAGCGCCGGGACTAGCGGGGACAATGAGCAGTTCTTC. This sequence encodes CASAGTSGDNEQFF.

The chain couples TRBV27 to TRBJ1-1; D might be TRBD1 (5 bases). Trimming shortened V by 6 bases and J by 0 bases, and 14 bases separated the two germline ends. This CDR3 comprises 15 residues. Germline V lookup: CDR1 MNHEY, CDR2 SMNVEV (reference sequence). CDR3 protein: CASSQWGRMNTEAFF. In nucleotides, the CDR3 is TGTGCCAGCAGCCAGTGGGGCAGGATGAACACTGAAGCTTTCTTT.

This chain connects TRBV7-6 to TRBJ2-3; the D gene is possibly TRBD2 (7 bases). Trimming cost V 1 base and J 8 bases, with 16 bases left between them. This CDR3 is built from 15 residues. Looked up from germline, CDR1 is SGHVS and CDR2 is FNYEAQ. The CDR3 bases are TGTGCCAGCAGCTTAGGACTAGCCGTAGGGGGTACGCAGTATTTT. This sequence encodes CASSLGLAVGGTQYF.

The rearrangement links TRBV6-5 to TRBJ2-7; D unresolved. CDR1 and CDR2 (germline): MNHEY, SVGAGI. V was trimmed by 7 bases and J by 6 bases, leaving 16 bases between them. The CDR3 extends over 13 amino acids. The CDR3 DNA is TGTGCCAGCACCTTGAGCCGTCCAGGCGAGCAGTACTTC. Encoded protein: CASTLSRPGEQYF.

The rearrangement uses TRBV24-1 and TRBJ2-1; D is perhaps TRBD1 (5 bases). The CDR3 extends over 13 amino acids. Trimming took 2 bases from V and 6 from J, leaving 7 bases between them. Germline CDR1 KGHDR, CDR2 SFDVKD. The CDR3 nucleotides read TGTGCCACCAGTGATTCAGGGCGCAATGAGCAGTTCTTC. The encoded protein is CATSDSGRNEQFF.

The chain couples TRBV15 to TRBJ1-5, with TRBD1 as a possible D gene (5 bases). Trimming took 5 bases from V and 0 from J, leaving 11 bases between them. There are 15 residues in the CDR3. Germline assignment: CDR1 LNHNV and CDR2 YYDKDF (reference sequence). The CDR3: CATSARQYSNQPQHF. CDR3 in DNA: TGTGCCACCAGCGCCCGACAGTATAGCAATCAGCCCCAGCATTTT.

This sequence joins TRBV7-9 and TRBJ1-1; possibly TRBD1 for D (6 bases). CDR1 and CDR2 (germline): SEHNR, FQNEAQ (reference sequence). V shed 4 bases and J shed 3 bases, with 9 bases lying between them. The CDR3 totals 13 residues. CDR3 nucleotide sequence: TGTGCCAGCAGCTCCTCAGGGGACACTGAAGCTTTCTTT. Its translation: CASSSSGDTEAFF.

The genes are TRBV7-9 and TRBJ1-6; 7 positions match TRBD1. After removal of 9 bases from V and 5 bases from J, the junction contained 10 bases not matched to a gene. The germline V gene has CDR1 SEHNR and CDR2 FQNEAQ (reference sequence). The CDR3 extends over 15 amino acids. For the CDR3, the DNA is TGTGCCAGTACTCCCCGGACAGGCAATAATTCACCCCTCCACTTT. The encoded protein is CASTPRTGNNSPLHF.

J is TRBJ1-3 and V is TRBV19; D perhaps matches TRBD1 (6 bases). Trimming stripped 4 bases from V and 4 bases from J, with 8 bases between. This CDR3 spans 13 amino acids. CDR1 LNHDA and CDR2 SQIVND come from the germline V gene (reference sequence). The DNA of the CDR3 is TGTGCCAGTAGTACAGGGGAAGGAAACACCATATATTTT. It translates to CASSTGEGNTIYF. The full variable domain, completed using reference TRBV19 and TRBJ1-3, is DGGITQSPKYLFRKEGQNVTLSCEQNLNHDAMYWYRQDPGQGLRLIYYSQIVNDFQKGDIAEGYSVSREKKESFPLTVTSAQKNPTAFYLCASSTGEGNTIYFGEGSWLTVV.

The V call is TRBV7-2, the J call TRBJ1-4, with D unresolved. Trimming stripped 5 bases from V and 3 bases from J, with 10 bases between. The germline CDR1 and CDR2 sequences are SGHTA and FQGNSA. The CDR3 has 14 residues. CDR3 region: CASSQGPANEKLFF. In nucleotides, the CDR3 is TGTGCCAGCAGCCAAGGTCCAGCTAATGAAAAACTGTTTTTT.

This rearrangement joins TRBV27 to TRBJ1-1; 7 nucleotides align to TRBD1. This CDR3 region has 21 residues. Germline loops: CDR1 MNHEY, CDR2 SMNVEV (reference sequence). J lost 7 bases, V lost 4 bases, and 30 bases had no gene match. The CDR3 DNA follows: TGTGCCAGCAGTTCCACCTTCCTTTTATCCAGACAGGGAAGTGATGGAGATGAAGCTTTCTTT. Translated, it gives CASSSTFLLSRQGSDGDEAFF.

J is TRBJ1-2 and V is TRBV24-1; D is possibly TRBD1 (6 bases). Trimming left V 2 bases short and J 11 bases short, with 17 bases between. Germline CDR1 reads KGHDR; CDR2 reads SFDVKD. The CDR3 has 14 residues. This CDR3 reads CATSDSLSGGLYTF. The CDR3 region has the DNA TGTGCCACCAGTGATTCGCTAAGTGGGGGGCTGTACACCTTC.

This clone was seen a few times. The rearrangement joins TRBV9 to TRBJ2-3; tentative D call: TRBD2 (5 bases). Trimming cost V 4 bases and J 0 bases, with 9 bases left between them. Germline loops: CDR1 SGDLS, CDR2 YYNGEE. There are 14 residues in the CDR3. CDR3 DNA: TGTGCCAGCAGCCGAGAGCGGAGCACAGATACGCAGTATTTT. Amino acids: CASSRERSTDTQYF. The full variable domain, rest sourced from reference TRBV9 and TRBJ2-3, is DSGVTQTPKHLITATGQRVTLRCSPRSGDLSVYWYQQSLDQGLQFLIQYYNGEERAKGNILERFSAQQFPDLHSELNLSSLELGDSALYFCASSRERSTDTQYFGPGTRLTVL.

The chain combines TRBV28 with TRBJ2-7, with D perhaps matching TRBD2 (5 bases). CDR1 is MDHEN and CDR2 is SYDVKM in the germline V gene. This CDR3 is 14 amino acids long. V lost 6 bases and J 4 bases, leaving 16 bases between the germline ends. Here the CDR3 reads CASRDRARGYEQYF. As DNA, the CDR3 is TGTGCCAGCAGGGATAGGGCCCGAGGGTACGAGCAGTACTTC.

This rearrangement joins TRBV5-6 to TRBJ2-7; TRBD2 matches 9 bases. This CDR3 contains 15 residues. The V and J ends lost 4 bases and 0 bases, in that order; junction bases with no gene match: 5. Germline V gene lookup returns CDR1 SGHDT and CDR2 YYEEEE. The CDR3 DNA reads TGTGCCAGCAGCATGACTAGCGGAAGCTCCTACGAGCAGTACTTC. Its protein is CASSMTSGSSYEQYF.

This clone has more than one count but fewer than ten. The chain recombines TRBV5-4 with TRBJ1-2, with TRBD1 as a possible D gene (6 bases). The CDR3 runs 14 residues. With 2 bases removed from V and 3 bases from J, the gap between germline ends came to 11 bases. The germline CDR1 and CDR2 sequences are SGHNT and YYREEE (reference sequence). The CDR3 sequence is CASSFGGQDYGYTF. CDR3 in DNA: TGTGCCAGCAGCTTCGGGGGGCAGGACTATGGCTACACCTTC. The variable domain in full, completed from reference TRBV5-4 and TRBJ1-2, reads ETGVTQSPTHLIKTRGQQVTLRCSSQSGHNTVSWYQQALGQGPQFIFQYYREEENGRGNFPPRFSGLQFPNYSSELNVNALELDDSALYLCASSFGGQDYGYTFGSGTRLTVV.